This T cell receptor beta chain was captured in a study of blood T cells in healthy people across ages. Study as a whole: About one barcoded beta molecule per two T cells came from capture by template switching.

The sample holds one count of this clonotype. Using a J-beta primer mix together with a sample-barcoded 5' primer, a second PCR was run for roughly 6 to 11 cycles. TCRdb called the 5' RACE reads again in MiXCR, with one record for every CDR3 protein. The sample records about 900,000 distinct CDR3 sequences, around 46% being singletons. Germline values: CDR1 SGHDT, CDR2 YYEEEE. The CDR3 spans 15 residues. The V and J ends lost 4 bases and 3 bases, in that order; junction bases with no gene match: 6. Material: blood. This clonotype originated in a man under 40 in good health. V gene TRBV5-6 combines with J gene TRBJ2-3, with 9 bases lining up with TRBD2. The CDR3 DNA is TGTGCCAGCAGCGGGATAGCGGGGGCGACAGATACGCAGTATTTT. It specifies CASSGIAGATDTQYF. Full variable domain (missing parts from reference TRBV5-6 and TRBJ2-3): DAGVTQSPTHLIKTRGQQVTLRCSPKSGHDTVSWYQQALGQGPQFIFQYYEEEERQRGNFPDRFSGHQFPNYSSELNVNALLLGDSALYLCASSGIAGATDTQYFGPGTRLTVL.